This is a list of T cell receptor beta chains from one sample in a study of blood T cell repertoires in COVID-19. Assay: immunoSEQ multiplex PCR; the TCRdb copy retains only in-frame clones and omits some. The sample has 60,000 to 80,000 clones; approximately 88% are singletons. The specimen sequenced was peripheral blood. Receptor source: a man aged 45 to 65 with active COVID-19. Both conserved end residues are part of each CDR3. The D gene is left open where the match is weak. Clone sizes are given selectively: once, few, many, or a class where the clone is expanded.

V gene: TRBV5-1; J gene: TRBJ2-1; clone size: -; D gene: TRBD2; CDR3 DNA: TGCGCCAGCAGCCCACGGCCCAGCGGGGGGGCCAATGAGCAGTTCTTC; CDR3 protein: CASSPRPSGGANEQFF
V gene: TRBV29-1; J gene: TRBJ2-1; clone size: few; D gene: -; CDR3 DNA: TGCAGCGTTCAATCCTCCCCCCGACAGGACGACAATGAGCAGTTCTTC; CDR3 protein: CSVQSSPRQDDNEQFF
V gene: TRBV5-1; J gene: TRBJ1-2; clone size: -; D gene: -; CDR3 DNA: TGCGCCAGCACCGTCGACACCCCTGGAGGGTATGGCTACACCTTC; CDR3 protein: CASTVDTPGGYGYTF
V gene: TRBV19; J gene: TRBJ1-1; clone size: -; D gene: -; CDR3 DNA: TGTGCCAGTAGTGACAGGTGGACTGAAGCTTTCTTT; CDR3 protein: CASSDRWTEAFF
V gene: TRBV6-2/TRBV6-3; J gene: TRBJ1-1; clone size: -; D gene: -; CDR3 DNA: TGTGCCAGCAGTTACCTTGCCCTCGCGCGAGCTTTCTTT; CDR3 protein: CASSYLALARAFF
V gene: TRBV30; J gene: TRBJ1-2; clone size: -; D gene: TRBD1; CDR3 DNA: TGTGCCTGGAGTGTACAGCTGGGACAGGGGGCGGGGGGCTACACCTTC; CDR3 protein: CAWSVQLGQGAGGYTF
V gene: TRBV11-2; J gene: TRBJ2-6; clone size: -; D gene: -; CDR3 DNA: TGTGCCAGCAGCTACGGACAGTCTGGGGCCAACGTCCTGACTTTC; CDR3 protein: CASSYGQSGANVLTF
V gene: TRBV2; J gene: TRBJ1-2; clone size: -; D gene: -; CDR3 DNA: TGTGCCAGCCTTCCGGGTCTTAACTATGGCTACACCTTC; CDR3 protein: CASLPGLNYGYTF
V gene: TRBV7-2; J gene: TRBJ2-5; clone size: -; D gene: TRBD2; CDR3 DNA: TGTGCCAGCAGCCCCCAGCGGGGGGAACAAGAGACCCAGTACTTC; CDR3 protein: CASSPQRGEQETQYF
V gene: TRBV30; J gene: TRBJ2-7; clone size: -; D gene: -; CDR3 DNA: TGTGCCTGGAGTGAACAGCTTTACGAGCAGTACTTC; CDR3 protein: CAWSEQLYEQYF
V gene: TRBV7-6; J gene: TRBJ2-7; clone size: -; D gene: TRBD1; CDR3 DNA: TGTGCCAGCAGCGCAGACAGGGGCTACGAGCAGTACTTC; CDR3 protein: CASSADRGYEQYF
V gene: TRBV4-3; J gene: TRBJ1-1; clone size: -; D gene: -; CDR3 DNA: TGCGCCAGCCAGGACAGCGAAACCATGAACACTGAAGCTTTCTTT; CDR3 protein: CASQDSETMNTEAFF
V gene: TRBV7-8; J gene: TRBJ2-7; clone size: -; D gene: TRBD2; CDR3 DNA: TGTGCCAGCAGCTTACGCACGGGACTAGATTCCGGCGAGCAGTACTTC; CDR3 protein: CASSLRTGLDSGEQYF
V gene: TRBV25-1; J gene: TRBJ1-1; clone size: once; D gene: -; CDR3 DNA: TGTGCCAGCAGTGAGGCGGGCCGGCTGAACACTGAAGCTTTCTTT; CDR3 protein: CASSEAGRLNTEAFF
V gene: TRBV2; J gene: TRBJ2-2; clone size: -; D gene: TRBD2; CDR3 DNA: TGTGCCAGCAAAACTAGCGGGACCACCGGGGAGCTGTTTTTT; CDR3 protein: CASKTSGTTGELFF
V gene: TRBV21-1; J gene: TRBJ2-5; clone size: -; D gene: -; CDR3 DNA: TGTGGACGGGGCCAAGAGACCCAGTACTTC; CDR3 protein: CGRGQETQYF
V gene: TRBV10-3; J gene: TRBJ2-7; clone size: -; D gene: -; CDR3 DNA: TGTGCCATCGATGTTCTAGGGCAGTACTTC; CDR3 protein: CAIDVLGQYF
V gene: TRBV7-9; J gene: TRBJ2-4; clone size: -; D gene: TRBD1; CDR3 DNA: TGTGCCAGCAGCCGTTGGACAGGGAACGCCAAAAACATTCAGTACTTC; CDR3 protein: CASSRWTGNAKNIQYF
V gene: TRBV6-5; J gene: TRBJ1-2; clone size: once; D gene: -; CDR3 DNA: TGTGCCAGCAGTTACTCGCGGGGATTTGACTATGGCTACACCTTC; CDR3 protein: CASSYSRGFDYGYTF
V gene: TRBV30; J gene: TRBJ2-1; clone size: -; D gene: TRBD2; CDR3 DNA: TGTGCCTGGAGTTTTCGGACTAGCGGGTTTTACAATGAGCAGTTCTTC; CDR3 protein: CAWSFRTSGFYNEQFF
V gene: TRBV11-2; J gene: TRBJ2-3; clone size: -; D gene: TRBD2; CDR3 DNA: TGTGCCAGCAGCCTGCCCGGGACTAGATACACAGATACGCAGTATTTT; CDR3 protein: CASSLPGTRYTDTQYF
V gene: TRBV10-3; J gene: TRBJ1-1; clone size: once; D gene: -; CDR3 DNA: TGTGCCACGCAACCTTCGGGGTTGAACACTGAAGCTTTCTTT; CDR3 protein: CATQPSGLNTEAFF
V gene: TRBV2; J gene: TRBJ2-7; clone size: -; D gene: TRBD1; CDR3 DNA: TGTGCCGGAACGGACAGGTCGATGAGGGAGCAGTACTTC; CDR3 protein: CAGTDRSMREQYF
V gene: TRBV4-2; J gene: TRBJ2-1; clone size: -; D gene: TRBD2; CDR3 DNA: TGTGCCAGCAGCCAAGGCCCGTGGCTAGCGGGGGGGGACCTCGAGAATGAGCAGTTCTTC; CDR3 protein: CASSQGPWLAGGDLENEQFF
V gene: TRBV7-7; J gene: TRBJ1-1; clone size: -; D gene: TRBD1; CDR3 DNA: TGTGCCAGCAGCGCCAGACAGGGACATGAAGCTTTCTTT; CDR3 protein: CASSARQGHEAFF
V gene: TRBV7-8; J gene: TRBJ1-4; clone size: -; D gene: -; CDR3 DNA: TGTGCCAGCACCCTCTTCGGGGGTGGGGAAAAACTGTTTTTT; CDR3 protein: CASTLFGGGEKLFF
V gene: TRBV27; J gene: TRBJ2-1; clone size: -; D gene: -; CDR3 DNA: TGTGCCAGCAGCACGGAGGCAGCTAGATACAATGAGCAGTTCTTC; CDR3 protein: CASSTEAARYNEQFF
V gene: TRBV29-1; J gene: TRBJ1-2; clone size: -; D gene: TRBD1; CDR3 DNA: TGCAGCGGTACAGGGGGCCGTACCTATGGCTACACCTTC; CDR3 protein: CSGTGGRTYGYTF
V gene: TRBV10-3; J gene: TRBJ2-1; clone size: -; D gene: TRBD1; CDR3 DNA: TGTGCCATCAGTGAGTCCCACCTTAAGGACAGGGGGAATGAGCAGTTCTTC; CDR3 protein: CAISESHLKDRGNEQFF
V gene: TRBV19; J gene: TRBJ2-1; clone size: -; D gene: TRBD2; CDR3 DNA: TGTGCCAGTAGTATTGAGGGGCAAGCGGGGATTGACAATGAGCAGTTCTTC; CDR3 protein: CASSIEGQAGIDNEQFF
V gene: TRBV27; J gene: TRBJ2-2; clone size: few; D gene: -; CDR3 DNA: TGTGCCAGCAGCCTGGCTGTCACCGGGGAGCTGTTTTTT; CDR3 protein: CASSLAVTGELFF
V gene: TRBV6-5; J gene: TRBJ1-6; clone size: few; D gene: TRBD1; CDR3 DNA: TGTGCCACCCAGACAGGGGGCCTTGATTCACCCCTCCACTTT; CDR3 protein: CATQTGGLDSPLHF
V gene: TRBV6-5; J gene: TRBJ1-1; clone size: -; D gene: -; CDR3 DNA: TGTGCCAGCAGTTTGACAGAGGTGAACACTGAAGCTTTCTTT; CDR3 protein: CASSLTEVNTEAFF
V gene: TRBV6-5; J gene: TRBJ2-3; clone size: few; D gene: TRBD1; CDR3 DNA: TGTGCCAGCAGCCACCGGGACAGGGGCACAGATACGCAGTATTTT; CDR3 protein: CASSHRDRGTDTQYF
V gene: TRBV7-9; J gene: TRBJ2-2; clone size: -; D gene: -; CDR3 DNA: TGTGCCAGCAGCTCTCTGACCGGGTACACCGGGGAGCTGTTTTTT; CDR3 protein: CASSSLTGYTGELFF
V gene: TRBV10-3; J gene: TRBJ2-7; clone size: -; D gene: -; CDR3 DNA: TGTGCCATCTCGGGGCAGGGCAGGGGCGAGCAGTACTTC; CDR3 protein: CAISGQGRGEQYF
V gene: TRBV6-4; J gene: TRBJ2-2; clone size: -; D gene: -; CDR3 DNA: TGTGCCAGCAGTGAGGGAGACACCGGGGAGCTGTTTTTT; CDR3 protein: CASSEGDTGELFF
V gene: TRBV19; J gene: TRBJ2-5; clone size: -; D gene: TRBD2; CDR3 DNA: TGTGCCAGTAGTATCCGGACTAGCGGACAAGAGACCCAGTACTTC; CDR3 protein: CASSIRTSGQETQYF
V gene: TRBV5-1; J gene: TRBJ1-1; clone size: -; D gene: TRBD1; CDR3 DNA: TGCGCCAGCAGACGACAGGGTATCACTGAAGCTTTCTTT; CDR3 protein: CASRRQGITEAFF
V gene: TRBV7-2; J gene: TRBJ2-3; clone size: -; D gene: TRBD2; CDR3 DNA: TGTGCCAGCAGCGATAGCGGGCATAGCACAGATACGCAGTATTTT; CDR3 protein: CASSDSGHSTDTQYF
V gene: TRBV4-3; J gene: TRBJ2-1; clone size: -; D gene: TRBD1; CDR3 DNA: TGCGCCAGCAGCCAAGAGATACAGGGGGCCAATGAGCAGTTCTTC; CDR3 protein: CASSQEIQGANEQFF
V gene: TRBV3-1/TRBV3-2; J gene: TRBJ1-1; clone size: -; D gene: -; CDR3 DNA: TGTGCCAGCAGCCAAGTGGGGGCGGGCGGCACTGAAGCTTTCTTT; CDR3 protein: CASSQVGAGGTEAFF
V gene: TRBV30; J gene: TRBJ1-1; clone size: -; D gene: -; CDR3 DNA: TGTGCCTGGAGTGTAGGGGTGGTGAACACTGAAGCTTTCTTT; CDR3 protein: CAWSVGVVNTEAFF
V gene: TRBV6-5; J gene: TRBJ2-7; clone size: once; D gene: TRBD2; CDR3 DNA: TGTGCCAGCAGGCCTTCGCGGGGGGTTTCCTACGAGCAGTACTTC; CDR3 protein: CASRPSRGVSYEQYF
V gene: TRBV5-1; J gene: TRBJ2-7; clone size: -; D gene: -; CDR3 DNA: TGCGCCAGCAGCCCCTCCCCCTCCTACGAGCAGTACTTC; CDR3 protein: CASSPSPSYEQYF
V gene: TRBV7-2; J gene: TRBJ2-1; clone size: -; D gene: TRBD2; CDR3 DNA: TGTGCCAGCAGCTCAGCGGGAGGTTCCTACAATGAGCAGTTCTTC; CDR3 protein: CASSSAGGSYNEQFF